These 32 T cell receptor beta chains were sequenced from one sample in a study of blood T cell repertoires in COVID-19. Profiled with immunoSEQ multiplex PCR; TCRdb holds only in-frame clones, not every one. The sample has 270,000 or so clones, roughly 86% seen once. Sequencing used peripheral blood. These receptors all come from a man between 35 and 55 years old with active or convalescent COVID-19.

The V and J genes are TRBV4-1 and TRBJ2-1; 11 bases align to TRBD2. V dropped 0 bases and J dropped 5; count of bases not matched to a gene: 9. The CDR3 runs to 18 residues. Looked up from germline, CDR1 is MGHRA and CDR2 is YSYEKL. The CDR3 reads CASSQDPTSGSTDNEQFF. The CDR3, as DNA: TGCGCCAGCAGCCAAGATCCTACTAGCGGGAGCACTGACAATGAGCAGTTCTTC.

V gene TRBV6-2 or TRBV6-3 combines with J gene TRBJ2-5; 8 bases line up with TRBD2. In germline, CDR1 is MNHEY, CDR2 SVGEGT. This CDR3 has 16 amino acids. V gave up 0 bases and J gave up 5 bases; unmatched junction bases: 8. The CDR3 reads CASSYSAGVLGETQYF. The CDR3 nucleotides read TGTGCCAGCAGTTACTCAGCGGGAGTTCTTGGTGAGACCCAGTACTTC.

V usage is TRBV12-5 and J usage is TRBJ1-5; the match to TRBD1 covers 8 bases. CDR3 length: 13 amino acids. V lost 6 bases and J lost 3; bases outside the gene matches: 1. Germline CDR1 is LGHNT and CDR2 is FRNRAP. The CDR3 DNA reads TGTGCTAGTGGGGACAGGGTCAATCAGCCCCAGCATTTT. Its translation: CASGDRVNQPQHF.

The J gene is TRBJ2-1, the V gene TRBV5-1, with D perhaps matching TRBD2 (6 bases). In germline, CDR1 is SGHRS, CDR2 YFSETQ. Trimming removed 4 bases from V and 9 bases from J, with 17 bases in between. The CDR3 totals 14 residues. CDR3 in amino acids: CASSRPGGVPEQFF. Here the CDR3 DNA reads TGCGCCAGCAGCCGACCTGGAGGGGTACCTGAGCAGTTCTTC.

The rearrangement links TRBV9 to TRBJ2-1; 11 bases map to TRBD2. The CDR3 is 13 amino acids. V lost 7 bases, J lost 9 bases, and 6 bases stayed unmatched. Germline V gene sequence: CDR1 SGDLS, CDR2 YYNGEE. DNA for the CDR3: TGTGCCAGCGCAAAGACTAGCGGGGCTGAGCAGTTCTTC. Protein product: CASAKTSGAEQFF.

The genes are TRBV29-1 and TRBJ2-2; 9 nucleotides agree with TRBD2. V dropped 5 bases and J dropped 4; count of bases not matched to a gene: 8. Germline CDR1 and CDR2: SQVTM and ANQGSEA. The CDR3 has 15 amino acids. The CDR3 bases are TGCAGCGTTTCCGAAGCGGGGGGCGCCACCGGGGAGCTGTTTTTT. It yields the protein CSVSEAGGATGELFF.

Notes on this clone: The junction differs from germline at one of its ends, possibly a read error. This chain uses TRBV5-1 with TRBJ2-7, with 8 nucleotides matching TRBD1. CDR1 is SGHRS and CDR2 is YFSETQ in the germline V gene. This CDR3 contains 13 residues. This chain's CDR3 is CASSLDRATEQYF. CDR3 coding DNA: TGCGCCAGCAGTTTGGACAGGGCGACCGAGCAGTACTTC.

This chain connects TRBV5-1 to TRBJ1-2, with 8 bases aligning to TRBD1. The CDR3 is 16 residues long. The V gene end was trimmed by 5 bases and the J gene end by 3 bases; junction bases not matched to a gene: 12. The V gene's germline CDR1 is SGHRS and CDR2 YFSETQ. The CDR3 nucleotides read TGCGCCAGCAGGATGGCTCAGGGGGCGGCGGACTATGGCTACACCTTC. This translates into CASRMAQGAADYGYTF.

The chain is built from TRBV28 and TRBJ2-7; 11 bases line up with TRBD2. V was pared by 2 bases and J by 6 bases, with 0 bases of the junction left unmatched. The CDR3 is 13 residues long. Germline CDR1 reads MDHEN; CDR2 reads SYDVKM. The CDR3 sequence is CASSLGTSGEQYF. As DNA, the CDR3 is TGTGCCAGCAGTTTAGGGACTAGCGGCGAGCAGTACTTC. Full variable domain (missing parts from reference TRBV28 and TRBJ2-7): DVKVTQSSRYLVKRTGEKVFLECVQDMDHENMFWYRQDPGLGLRLIYFSYDVKMKEKGDIPEGYSVSREKKERFSLILESASTNQTSMYLCASSLGTSGEQYFGPGTRLTVT.

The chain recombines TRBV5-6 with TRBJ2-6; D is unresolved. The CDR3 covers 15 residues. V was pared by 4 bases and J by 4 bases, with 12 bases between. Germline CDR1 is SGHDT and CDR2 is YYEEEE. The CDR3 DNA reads TGTGCCAGCAGCCTCCCCCCCAGGGGGGCCAACGTCCTGACTTTC. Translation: CASSLPPRGANVLTF.

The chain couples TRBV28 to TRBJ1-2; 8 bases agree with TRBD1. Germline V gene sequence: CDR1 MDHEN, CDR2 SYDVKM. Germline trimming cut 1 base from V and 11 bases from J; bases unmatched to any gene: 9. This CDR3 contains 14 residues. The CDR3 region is CASSLYTAGGFYTF. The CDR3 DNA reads TGTGCCAGCAGTTTATACACCGCAGGGGGCTTTTACACCTTC.

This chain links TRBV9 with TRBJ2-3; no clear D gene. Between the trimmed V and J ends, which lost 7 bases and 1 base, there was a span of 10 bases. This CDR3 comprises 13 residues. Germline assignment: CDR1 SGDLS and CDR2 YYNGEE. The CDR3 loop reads CASGVSGTDTQYF. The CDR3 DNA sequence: TGTGCCAGCGGAGTCAGTGGCACAGATACGCAGTATTTT.

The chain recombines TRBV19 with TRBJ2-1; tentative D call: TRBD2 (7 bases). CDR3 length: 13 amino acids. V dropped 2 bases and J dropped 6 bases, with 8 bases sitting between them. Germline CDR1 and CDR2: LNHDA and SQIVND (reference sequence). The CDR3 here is CASSIRGANEQFF. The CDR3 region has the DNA TGTGCCAGTAGTATACGGGGGGCCAATGAGCAGTTCTTC.

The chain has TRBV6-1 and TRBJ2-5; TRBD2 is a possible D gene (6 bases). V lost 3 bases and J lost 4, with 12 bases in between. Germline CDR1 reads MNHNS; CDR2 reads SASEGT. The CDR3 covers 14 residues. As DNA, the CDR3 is TGTGCCAGCAGTGATACCGGGAGAGGAGAGACCCAGTACTTC. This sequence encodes CASSDTGRGETQYF.

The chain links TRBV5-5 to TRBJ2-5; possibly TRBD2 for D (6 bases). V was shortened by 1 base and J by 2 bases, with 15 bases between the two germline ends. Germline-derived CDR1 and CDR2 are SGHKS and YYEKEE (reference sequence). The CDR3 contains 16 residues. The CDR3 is CASSLYLGGAQETQYF. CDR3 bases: TGTGCCAGCAGCTTGTATTTAGGAGGGGCTCAAGAGACCCAGTACTTC.

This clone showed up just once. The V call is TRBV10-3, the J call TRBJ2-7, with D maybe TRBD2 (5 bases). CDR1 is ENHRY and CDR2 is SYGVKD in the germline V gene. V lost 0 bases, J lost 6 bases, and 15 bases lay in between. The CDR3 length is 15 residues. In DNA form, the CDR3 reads TGTGCCATCAGTGAGTCTTCGTCTAGCTCCGGCGAGCAGTACTTC. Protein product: CAISESSSSSGEQYF.

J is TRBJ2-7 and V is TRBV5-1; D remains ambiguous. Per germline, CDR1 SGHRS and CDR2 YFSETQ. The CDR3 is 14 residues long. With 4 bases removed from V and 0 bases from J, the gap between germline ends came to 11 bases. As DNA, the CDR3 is TGCGCCAGCAGCGCAGAACTAAGCTCCTACGAGCAGTACTTC. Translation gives CASSAELSSYEQYF.

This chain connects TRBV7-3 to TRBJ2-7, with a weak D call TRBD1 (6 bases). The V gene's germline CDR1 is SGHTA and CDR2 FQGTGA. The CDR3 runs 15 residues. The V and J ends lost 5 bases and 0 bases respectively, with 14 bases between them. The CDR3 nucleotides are TGTGCCAGCAGCCTGGGGCAGGGGAGCTCCTACGAGCAGTACTTC. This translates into CASSLGQGSSYEQYF. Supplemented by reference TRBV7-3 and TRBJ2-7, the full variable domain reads GAGVSQTPSNKVTEKGKYVELRCDPISGHTALYWYRQSLGQGPEFLIYFQGTGAADDSGLPNDRFFAVRPEGSVSTLKIQRTERGDSAVYLCASSLGQGSSYEQYFGPGTRLTVT.

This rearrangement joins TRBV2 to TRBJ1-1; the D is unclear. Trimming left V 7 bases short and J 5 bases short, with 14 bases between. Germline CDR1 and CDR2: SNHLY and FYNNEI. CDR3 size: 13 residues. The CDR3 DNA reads TGTGCCAGCATGGCGGGCCCCGGGACTGAAGCTTTCTTT. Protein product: CASMAGPGTEAFF.

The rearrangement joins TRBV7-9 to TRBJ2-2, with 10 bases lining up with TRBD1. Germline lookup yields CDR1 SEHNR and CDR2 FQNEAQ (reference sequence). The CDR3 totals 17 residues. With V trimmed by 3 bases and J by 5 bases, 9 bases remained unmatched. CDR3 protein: CASSLGPGTGETGELFF. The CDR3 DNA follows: TGTGCCAGCAGCTTGGGACCCGGGACAGGGGAAACCGGGGAGCTGTTTTTT.

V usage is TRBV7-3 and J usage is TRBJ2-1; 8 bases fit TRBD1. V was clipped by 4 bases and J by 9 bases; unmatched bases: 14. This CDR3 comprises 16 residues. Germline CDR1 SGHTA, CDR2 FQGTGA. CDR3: CASSSVGTGGKAEQFF. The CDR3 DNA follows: TGTGCCAGCAGCTCGGTAGGGACAGGTGGGAAGGCTGAGCAGTTCTTC.

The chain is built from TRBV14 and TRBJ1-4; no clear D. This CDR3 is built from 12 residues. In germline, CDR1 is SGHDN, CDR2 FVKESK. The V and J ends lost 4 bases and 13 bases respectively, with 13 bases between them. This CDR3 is CASSPDGSALFF. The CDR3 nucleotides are TGTGCCAGCAGCCCAGACGGTAGTGCACTGTTTTTT.

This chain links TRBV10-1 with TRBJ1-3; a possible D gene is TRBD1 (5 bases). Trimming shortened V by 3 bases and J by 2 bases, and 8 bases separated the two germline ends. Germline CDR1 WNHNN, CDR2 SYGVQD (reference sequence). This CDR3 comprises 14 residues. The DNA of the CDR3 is TGCGCCAGCAGTGACTACAGGACTGGAAACACCATATATTTT. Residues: CASSDYRTGNTIYF.

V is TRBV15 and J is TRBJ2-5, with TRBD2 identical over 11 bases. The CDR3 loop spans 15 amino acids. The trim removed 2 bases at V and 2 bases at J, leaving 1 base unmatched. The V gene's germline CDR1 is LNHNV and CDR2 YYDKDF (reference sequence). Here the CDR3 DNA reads TGTGCCACCAGCAGAATAGCGGGAGGGCAAGAGACCCAGTACTTC. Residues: CATSRIAGGQETQYF.

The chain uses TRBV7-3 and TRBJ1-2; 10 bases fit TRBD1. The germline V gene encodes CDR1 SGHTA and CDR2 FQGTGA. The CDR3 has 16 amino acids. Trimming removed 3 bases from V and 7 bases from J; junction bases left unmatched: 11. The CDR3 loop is CASSFSPGQGISGYTF. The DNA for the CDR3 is TGTGCCAGCAGCTTTTCTCCGGGACAGGGGATCTCTGGCTACACCTTC. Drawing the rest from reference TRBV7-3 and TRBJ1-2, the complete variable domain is GAGVSQTPSNKVTEKGKYVELRCDPISGHTALYWYRQSLGQGPEFLIYFQGTGAADDSGLPNDRFFAVRPEGSVSTLKIQRTERGDSAVYLCASSFSPGQGISGYTFGSGTRLTVV.

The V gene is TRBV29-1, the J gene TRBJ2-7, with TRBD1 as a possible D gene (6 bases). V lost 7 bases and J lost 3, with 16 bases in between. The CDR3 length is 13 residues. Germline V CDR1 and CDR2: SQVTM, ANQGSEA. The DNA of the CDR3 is TGCAGCGCCTCACAGGGCGTGGGCTACGAGCAGTACTTC. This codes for CSASQGVGYEQYF.

CDR3 nucleotides: TGTGCCAGCAGCGTAGGGGCAGCCACTGAAGCTTTCTTT. This encodes CASSVGAATEAFF. The V and J genes are TRBV9 and TRBJ1-1, with D unclear. Germline CDR1 SGDLS, CDR2 YYNGEE. The CDR3 has 13 amino acids. V gave up 0 bases and J gave up 4 bases, with 7 bases separating them. The variable domain in full, with the rest retrieved from reference TRBV9 and TRBJ1-1, is DSGVTQTPKHLITATGQRVTLRCSPRSGDLSVYWYQQSLDQGLQFLIQYYNGEERAKGNILERFSAQQFPDLHSELNLSSLELGDSALYFCASSVGAATEAFFGQGTRLTVV.

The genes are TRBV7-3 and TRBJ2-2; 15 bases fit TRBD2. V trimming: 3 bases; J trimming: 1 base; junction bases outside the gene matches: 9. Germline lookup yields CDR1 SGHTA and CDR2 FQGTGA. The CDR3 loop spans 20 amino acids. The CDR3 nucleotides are TGTGCCAGCAGCTTGACCCCCGGACTAGCGGGAGGGAGGAACACCGGGGAGCTGTTTTTT. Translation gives CASSLTPGLAGGRNTGELFF.

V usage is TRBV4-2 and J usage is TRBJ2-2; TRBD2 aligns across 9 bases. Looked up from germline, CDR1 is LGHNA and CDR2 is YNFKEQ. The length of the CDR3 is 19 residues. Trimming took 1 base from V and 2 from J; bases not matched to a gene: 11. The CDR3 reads CASSQGSGGMGLNTGELFF. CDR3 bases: TGTGCCAGCAGCCAAGGTAGCGGGGGCATGGGGTTAAACACCGGGGAGCTGTTTTTT.

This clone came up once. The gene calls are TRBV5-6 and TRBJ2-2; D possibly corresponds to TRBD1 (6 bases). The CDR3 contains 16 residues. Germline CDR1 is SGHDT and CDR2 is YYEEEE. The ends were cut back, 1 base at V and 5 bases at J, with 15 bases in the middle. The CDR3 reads CASSLRQGFGTGELFF. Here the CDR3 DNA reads TGTGCCAGCAGCTTGCGTCAGGGGTTTGGAACCGGGGAGCTGTTTTTT.

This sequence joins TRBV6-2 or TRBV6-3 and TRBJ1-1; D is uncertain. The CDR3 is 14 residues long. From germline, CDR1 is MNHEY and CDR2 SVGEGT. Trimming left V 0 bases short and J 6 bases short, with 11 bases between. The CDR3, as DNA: TGTGCCAGCAGTTACTCGAGGGAATCATCTGAAGCTTTCTTT. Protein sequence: CASSYSRESSEAFF.

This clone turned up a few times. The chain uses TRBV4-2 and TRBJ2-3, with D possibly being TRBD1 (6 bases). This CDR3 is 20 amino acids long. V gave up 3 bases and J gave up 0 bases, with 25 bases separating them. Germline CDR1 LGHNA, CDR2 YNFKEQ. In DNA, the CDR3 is TGTGCCAGCAGCCACCAAAGTAGGGGACACTTTTCTTCTAGCACAGATACGCAGTATTTT. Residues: CASSHQSRGHFSSSTDTQYF.